This TCR beta chain comes out of a study of blood T cell repertoires in COVID-19. Study summary: Sources were T cells, B-cell-depleted T cells, or PBMCs; the material itself was cDNA or gDNA.

The CDR3 has 12 amino acids. Germline lookup yields CDR1 MGHDK and CDR2 SYGVNS. Trimming cost V 8 bases and J 8 bases, with 15 bases left between them. Profiled with immunoSEQ multiplex PCR; TCRdb holds only in-frame clones, not every one. Of over 300,000 clones in the sample, around four fifths are singletons; the top ten hold roughly 1.3%. The sequenced sample was peripheral blood. The chain has TRBV25-1 and TRBJ1-2; possible D gene TRBD1, 6 bases. The sequence came from a woman aged 45-65 years with acute or convalescent COVID-19. DNA for the CDR3: TGTGCCAGCGCCATAGGGGGGGAAGGCTACACCTTC. Translated: CASAIGGEGYTF.